These 20 T cell receptor beta chains originate from one sample sequenced in a study of identical twins. One entry per CDR3 protein, called by TCRdb with MiXCR from the 5' RACE reads. The sample records roughly 690,000 distinct CDR3 sequences, 20% to 25% being singletons. This same sample was also part of a study on T cells expressing NK-cell markers.

The specimen sequenced was PBMCs. Every receptor here comes from a woman between 18 and 30 years old in good health.

The sample holds many counts of this clonotype. V is TRBV4-3 and J is TRBJ2-1, with D tentatively TRBD1 (7 bases). The V end lost 0 bases, the J end lost 3 bases, and 15 bases lay between the germline ends. The germline CDR1 and CDR2 sequences are LGHNA and YSLEER. The CDR3 runs to 17 residues. CDR3 in amino acids: CASSQDQGGTVYNEQFF. The CDR3 bases are TGCGCCAGCAGCCAAGACCAAGGGGGGACAGTCTACAATGAGCAGTTCTTC.

V usage is TRBV7-2 and J usage is TRBJ2-1; TRBD2 matches at 8 bases. Germline V gene lookup returns CDR1 SGHTA and CDR2 FQGNSA. The CDR3 length is 15 residues. V shed 3 bases and J 6 bases; nucleotides not matched to a gene: 7. This chain's CDR3 is CASSFDGLAANEQFF. The CDR3 coding sequence is TGTGCCAGCAGCTTCGATGGACTAGCCGCCAATGAGCAGTTCTTC.

This clonotype was seen only a few times. V gene TRBV7-6 combines with J gene TRBJ1-2; D is unclear. V dropped 2 bases and J dropped 4 bases, with 17 bases sitting between them. CDR1 is SGHVS and CDR2 is FNYEAQ in the germline V gene. The CDR3 is made up of 16 amino acids. The CDR3 loop is CASSLMALPRAYGYTF. The CDR3 nucleotides read TGTGCCAGCAGCTTAATGGCACTACCGCGGGCCTATGGCTACACCTTC.

The rearrangement joins TRBV29-1 to TRBJ1-1; no clear D gene. Germline-derived CDR1 and CDR2 are SQVTM and ANQGSEA. The V and J ends lost 7 bases and 0 bases respectively, with 12 bases between them. The CDR3 has 13 residues. The CDR3 DNA reads TGCAGCGCCCGAACCGACATGAACACTGAAGCTTTCTTT. Translating it yields CSARTDMNTEAFF.

This clonotype occurred a few times. The J gene is TRBJ2-7, the V gene TRBV27; 10 bases match TRBD1. The CDR3 consists of 15 residues. Germline CDR1 is MNHEY and CDR2 is SMNVEV (reference sequence). V lost 6 bases to trimming and J lost 3 bases; unmatched junction nucleotides: 8. The CDR3 spells CASSFDRGLFYEQYF. CDR3 DNA sequence: TGTGCCAGCAGCTTCGACAGGGGGCTGTTCTACGAGCAGTACTTC.

This clonotype showed up just a few times. CDR3 residues: CSVGGPGPEAFF. For the CDR3, the DNA is TGCAGCGTTGGGGGACCGGGACCTGAAGCTTTCTTT. This chain links TRBV29-1 with TRBJ1-1; tentatively, D is TRBD1 (5 bases). V was pared by 4 bases and J by 6 bases, with 12 bases between. Germline V gives CDR1 SQVTM, CDR2 ANQGSEA. The CDR3 extends over 12 amino acids. Together with reference TRBV29-1 and TRBJ1-1, the CDR3 gives the full variable domain: SAVISQKPSRDICQRGTSLTIQCQVDSQVTMMFWYRQQPGQSLTLIATANQGSEATYESGFVIDKFPISRPNLTFSTLTVSNMSPEDSSIYLCSVGGPGPEAFFGQGTRLTVV.

J is TRBJ2-7 and V is TRBV4-3; the D is unclear. Trimming took off 2 bases at V and 3 bases at J, with 8 bases between the two ends. This CDR3 contains 13 residues. In germline, CDR1 is LGHNA, CDR2 YSLEER. As DNA, the CDR3 is TGCGCCAGCAGCCAAACCGTGAGCTACGAGCAGTACTTC. Translated, it gives CASSQTVSYEQYF.

This clonotype has more than one count but fewer than ten. V and J are TRBV20-1 and TRBJ2-1; D is possibly TRBD1 (5 bases). The CDR3 has 14 residues. Trimming removed 3 bases from V and 2 bases from J, with 11 bases in between. Germline CDR1 reads DFQATT; CDR2 reads SNEGSKA (reference sequence). CDR3 sequence reads: CSASLWGTYNEQFF. CDR3 in DNA: TGCAGTGCTAGTCTGTGGGGCACCTACAATGAGCAGTTCTTC.

V gene TRBV6-1 combines with J gene TRBJ2-2; D is unclear. This CDR3 region has 14 residues. V lost 8 bases and J lost 5, with 15 bases in between. CDR1 is MNHNS, CDR2 SASEGT, per germline. CDR3 sequence (DNA): TGTGCCAGCGGGGTCGTGGTGAATACCGGGGAGCTGTTTTTT. Protein sequence: CASGVVVNTGELFF.

This clonotype appeared many times. The gene calls are TRBV5-5 and TRBJ2-7; no definite D call. The germline V gene has CDR1 SGHKS and CDR2 YYEKEE (reference sequence). CDR3 length equals 12 residues. V lost 3 bases to trimming and J lost 5 bases, with 9 bases between them. The CDR3 sequence: CASSSHLHEQYF. CDR3 bases: TGTGCCAGCAGCTCTCATCTCCACGAGCAGTACTTC.

The V gene is TRBV4-1, the J gene TRBJ2-3; 9 positions agree with TRBD2. This CDR3 comprises 18 residues. Looked up from germline, CDR1 is MGHRA and CDR2 is YSYEKL. V shed 3 bases, J shed 3 bases, and the junction held 13 bases outside the gene matches. CDR3 sequence (DNA): TGCGCCAGCAGCCACAGAGTTAGGGCTAGCGGGGAGACAGATACGCAGTATTTT. Protein product: CASSHRVRASGETDTQYF.

The rearrangement uses TRBV4-1 and TRBJ2-1; no clear D gene. CDR1 and CDR2 (germline): MGHRA, YSYEKL. The germline V and J ends were trimmed by 6 bases and 4 bases, with 16 bases remaining between them. The CDR3 loop spans 15 amino acids. CDR3: CASSPRAARYNEQFF. The DNA of the CDR3 is TGCGCCAGCAGTCCACGGGCCGCGAGGTACAATGAGCAGTTCTTC.

This clonotype was detected a few times. This chain links TRBV6-1 with TRBJ2-3; 7 bases map to TRBD2. Germline lookup yields CDR1 MNHNS and CDR2 SASEGT. This CDR3 is built from 15 residues. J was trimmed by 2 bases and V by 6 bases; bases with no gene match: 8. The CDR3 DNA reads as TGTGCCAGCAGCCCCGTGGCGGGAGTCACAGATACGCAGTATTTT. Translation gives CASSPVAGVTDTQYF.

This clonotype was picked up many times. The chain recombines TRBV20-1 with TRBJ2-7; TRBD2 is a possible D gene (5 bases). Germline CDR1 DFQATT, CDR2 SNEGSKA (reference sequence). The CDR3 spans 12 residues. The V gene lost 5 bases and the J gene lost 4 bases, with 12 bases spanning the gap. CDR3 residues: CSAPGGSYEQYF. The CDR3 DNA sequence: TGCAGTGCTCCGGGCGGGTCGTACGAGCAGTACTTC.

The sample holds a few counts of this clonotype. The chain joins TRBV6-2 or TRBV6-3 to TRBJ1-3, with a tentative D call TRBD1 (6 bases). The CDR3 runs 16 residues. CDR1 is MNHEY and CDR2 is SVGEGT in the germline V gene. V was trimmed by 6 bases and J by 2 bases, leaving 17 bases between them. CDR3 sequence: CASSQTPGTTGNTIYF. The CDR3 bases are TGTGCCAGCAGCCAAACACCCGGGACAACTGGAAACACCATATATTTT.

The sample holds many counts of this clonotype. The V gene is TRBV7-2, the J gene TRBJ1-5; no reliable D call. The V gene's germline CDR1 is SGHTA and CDR2 FQGNSA. V lost 5 bases to trimming and J lost 11 bases, with 16 bases between them. The CDR3 covers 13 residues. CDR3 loop: CASSARPSGTQHF. CDR3 sequence (DNA): TGTGCCAGCAGCGCCAGACCGAGCGGGACCCAGCATTTT.

J is TRBJ2-5 and V is TRBV30, with D perhaps matching TRBD2 (6 bases). This CDR3 comprises 12 residues. CDR1 and CDR2 (germline): GTSNPN, SVGIG (reference sequence). The ends were cut back, 5 bases at V and 3 bases at J, with 10 bases in the middle. This CDR3 reads CAWGQREETQYF. The CDR3 bases are TGTGCCTGGGGCCAGCGGGAAGAGACCCAGTACTTC.

This chain links TRBV20-1 with TRBJ2-5; TRBD1 agrees at 7 bases. This CDR3 is 15 amino acids long. Germline V gene sequence: CDR1 DFQATT, CDR2 SNEGSKA (reference sequence). V dropped 6 bases and J dropped 3; count of bases not matched to a gene: 13. The CDR3 region is CSASLPGQLKETQYF. DNA of the CDR3: TGCAGTGCAAGCCTCCCGGGACAGCTTAAAGAGACCCAGTACTTC.

This clonotype was detected a few times. The chain uses TRBV12-3 or TRBV12-4 and TRBJ2-7; no firm D call. The CDR3 is made up of 13 amino acids. V lost 1 base and J lost 6, with 10 bases in between. Here the CDR3 reads CASSLGYLGEQYF. In DNA, the CDR3 is TGTGCCAGCAGTTTAGGGTATTTGGGCGAGCAGTACTTC.

This chain uses TRBV9 with TRBJ2-3, with D tentatively TRBD1 or TRBD2 (5 bases each). The germline V gene encodes CDR1 SGDLS and CDR2 YYNGEE. V was shortened by 0 bases and J by 0 bases, with 8 bases between the two germline ends. The CDR3 sequence is 15 residues long. The chain's CDR3 is CASSVGGMSTDTQYF. The CDR3 DNA sequence: TGTGCCAGCAGCGTAGGGGGGATGAGCACAGATACGCAGTATTTT.